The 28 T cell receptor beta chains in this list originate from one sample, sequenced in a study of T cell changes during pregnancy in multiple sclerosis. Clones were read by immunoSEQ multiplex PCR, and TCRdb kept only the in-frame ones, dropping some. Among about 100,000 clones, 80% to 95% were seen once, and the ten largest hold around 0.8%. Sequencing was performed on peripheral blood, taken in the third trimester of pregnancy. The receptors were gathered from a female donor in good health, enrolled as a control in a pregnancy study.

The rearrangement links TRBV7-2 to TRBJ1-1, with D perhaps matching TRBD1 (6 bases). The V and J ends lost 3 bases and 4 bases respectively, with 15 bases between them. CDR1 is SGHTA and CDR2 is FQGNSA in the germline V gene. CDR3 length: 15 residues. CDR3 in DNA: TGTGCCAGCAGCTTTCTGGGGGGGGCAGGCACTGAAGCTTTCTTT. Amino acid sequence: CASSFLGGAGTEAFF. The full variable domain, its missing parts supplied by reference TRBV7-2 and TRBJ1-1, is GAGVSQSPSNKVTEKGKDVELRCDPISGHTALYWYRQSLGQGLEFLIYFQGNSAPDKSGLPSDRFSAERTGGSVSTLTIQRTQQEDSAVYLCASSFLGGAGTEAFFGQGTRLTVV.

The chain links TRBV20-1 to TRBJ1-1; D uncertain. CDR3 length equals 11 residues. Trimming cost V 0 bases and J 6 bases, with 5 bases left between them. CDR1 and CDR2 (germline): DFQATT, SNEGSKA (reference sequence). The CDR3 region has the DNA TGCAGTGCTAGAGATCCAGCTGAAGCTTTCTTT. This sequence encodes CSARDPAEAFF.

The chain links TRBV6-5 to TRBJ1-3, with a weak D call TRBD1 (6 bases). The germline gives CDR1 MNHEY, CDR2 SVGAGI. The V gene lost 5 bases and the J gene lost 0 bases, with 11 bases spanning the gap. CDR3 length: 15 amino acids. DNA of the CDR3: TGTGCCAGCAGTAAGGACAGAGACTCTGGAAACACCATATATTTT. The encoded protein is CASSKDRDSGNTIYF.

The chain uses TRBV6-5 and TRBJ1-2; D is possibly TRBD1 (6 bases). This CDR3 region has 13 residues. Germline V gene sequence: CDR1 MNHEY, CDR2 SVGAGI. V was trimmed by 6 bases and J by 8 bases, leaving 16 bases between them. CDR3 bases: TGTGCCAGCAGCCTAGGCAGGGGCGCGGGCTACACCTTC. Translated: CASSLGRGAGYTF.

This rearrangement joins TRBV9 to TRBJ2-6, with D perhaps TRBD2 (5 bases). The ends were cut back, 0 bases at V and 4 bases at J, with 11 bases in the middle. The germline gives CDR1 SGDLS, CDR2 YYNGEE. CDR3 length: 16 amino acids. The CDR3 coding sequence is TGTGCCAGCAGCGTAGCTGCGGGTATAGGGGCCAACGTCCTGACTTTC. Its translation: CASSVAAGIGANVLTF.

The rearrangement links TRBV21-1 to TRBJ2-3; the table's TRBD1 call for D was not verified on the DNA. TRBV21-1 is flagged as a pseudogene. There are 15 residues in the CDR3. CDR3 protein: CASSIGQGIADTQYF. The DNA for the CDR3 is TGTGCCAGCAGCATAGGACAGGGGATCGCAGATACGCAGTATTTT.

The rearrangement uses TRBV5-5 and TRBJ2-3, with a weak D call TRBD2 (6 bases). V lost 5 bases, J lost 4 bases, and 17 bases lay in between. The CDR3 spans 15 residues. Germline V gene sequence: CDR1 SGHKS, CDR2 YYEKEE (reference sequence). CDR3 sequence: CASRHDGSSADTQYF. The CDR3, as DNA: TGTGCCAGCAGACATGACGGGAGTAGTGCAGATACGCAGTATTTT.

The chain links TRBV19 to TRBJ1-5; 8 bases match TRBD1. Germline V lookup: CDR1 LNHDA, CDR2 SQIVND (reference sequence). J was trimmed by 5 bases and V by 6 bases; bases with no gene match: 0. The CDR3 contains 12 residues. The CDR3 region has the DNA TGTGCCAGTAGGGACAGGGATCAGCCCCAGCATTTT. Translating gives CASRDRDQPQHF.

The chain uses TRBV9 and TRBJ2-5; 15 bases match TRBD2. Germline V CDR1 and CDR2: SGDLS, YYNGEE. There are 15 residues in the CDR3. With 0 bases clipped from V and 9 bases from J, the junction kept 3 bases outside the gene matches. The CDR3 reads CASSVVGLAGGAQYF. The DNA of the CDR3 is TGTGCCAGCAGCGTAGTGGGACTAGCGGGGGGAGCCCAGTACTTC.

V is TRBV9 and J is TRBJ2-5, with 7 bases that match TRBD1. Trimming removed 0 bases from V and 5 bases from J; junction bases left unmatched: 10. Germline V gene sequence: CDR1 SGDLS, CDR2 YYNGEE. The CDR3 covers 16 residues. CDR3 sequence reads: CASSVGHGQGVETQYF. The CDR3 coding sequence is TGTGCCAGCAGCGTAGGTCATGGGCAGGGGGTGGAGACCCAGTACTTC.

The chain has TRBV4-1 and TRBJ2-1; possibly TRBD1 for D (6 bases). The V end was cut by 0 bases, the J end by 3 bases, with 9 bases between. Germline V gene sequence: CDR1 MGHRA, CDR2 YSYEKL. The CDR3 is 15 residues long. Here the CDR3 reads CASSQEIRGYNEQFF. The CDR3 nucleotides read TGCGCCAGCAGCCAAGAAATCAGGGGCTACAATGAGCAGTTCTTC.

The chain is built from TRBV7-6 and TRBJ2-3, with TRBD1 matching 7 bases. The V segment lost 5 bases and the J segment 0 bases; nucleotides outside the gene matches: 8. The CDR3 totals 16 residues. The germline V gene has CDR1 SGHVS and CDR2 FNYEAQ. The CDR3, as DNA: TGTGCCAGCAGCCCCCCCGCGACAGGGAGCACAGATACGCAGTATTTT. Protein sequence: CASSPPATGSTDTQYF.

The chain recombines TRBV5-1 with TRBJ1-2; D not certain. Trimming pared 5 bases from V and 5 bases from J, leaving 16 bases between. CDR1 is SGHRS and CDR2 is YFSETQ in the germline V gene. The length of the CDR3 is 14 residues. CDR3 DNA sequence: TGCGCCAGCAGACTGAGTCTTTTGGAGTATGGCTACACCTTC. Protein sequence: CASRLSLLEYGYTF.

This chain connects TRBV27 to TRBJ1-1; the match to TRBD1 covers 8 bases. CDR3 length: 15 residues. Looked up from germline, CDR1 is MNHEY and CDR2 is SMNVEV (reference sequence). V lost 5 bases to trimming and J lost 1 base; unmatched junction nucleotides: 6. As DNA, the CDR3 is TGTGCCAGCAGTCCTAGAGGGACAGGGAACACTGAAGCTTTCTTT. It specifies CASSPRGTGNTEAFF.

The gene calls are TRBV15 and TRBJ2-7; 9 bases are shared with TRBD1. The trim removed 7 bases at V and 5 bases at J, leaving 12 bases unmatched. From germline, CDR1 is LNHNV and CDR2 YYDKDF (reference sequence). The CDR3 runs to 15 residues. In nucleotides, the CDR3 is TGTGCCACCAAACCTTCCGGGACAGGGTCGGACGAGCAGTACTTC. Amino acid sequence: CATKPSGTGSDEQYF.

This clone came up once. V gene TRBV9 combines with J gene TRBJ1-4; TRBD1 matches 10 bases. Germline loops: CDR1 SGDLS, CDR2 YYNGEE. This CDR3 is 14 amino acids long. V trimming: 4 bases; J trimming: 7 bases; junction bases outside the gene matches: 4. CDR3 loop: CASSSGTGAEKLFF. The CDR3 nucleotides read TGTGCCAGCAGCTCCGGGACAGGGGCTGAAAAACTGTTTTTT.

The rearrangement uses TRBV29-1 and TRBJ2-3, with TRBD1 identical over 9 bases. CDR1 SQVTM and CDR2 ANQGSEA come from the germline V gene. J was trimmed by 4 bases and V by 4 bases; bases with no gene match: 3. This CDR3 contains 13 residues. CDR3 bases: TGCAGCGTTGTTCGGACAGGGGCAGATACGCAGTATTTT. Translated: CSVVRTGADTQYF.

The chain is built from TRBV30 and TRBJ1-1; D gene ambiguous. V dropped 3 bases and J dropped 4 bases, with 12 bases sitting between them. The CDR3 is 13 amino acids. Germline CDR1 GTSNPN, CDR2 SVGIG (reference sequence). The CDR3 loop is CAWSLGERTEAFF. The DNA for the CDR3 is TGTGCCTGGAGCTTAGGAGAACGCACTGAAGCTTTCTTT.

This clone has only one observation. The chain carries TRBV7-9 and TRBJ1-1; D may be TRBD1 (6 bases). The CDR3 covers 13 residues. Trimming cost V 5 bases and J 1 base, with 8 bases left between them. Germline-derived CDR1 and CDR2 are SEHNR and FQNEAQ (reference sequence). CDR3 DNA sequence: TGTGCCAGCAGCCTGACAGGGAACACTGAAGCTTTCTTT. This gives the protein CASSLTGNTEAFF. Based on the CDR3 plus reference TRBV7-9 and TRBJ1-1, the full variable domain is DTGVSQNPRHKITKRGQNVTFRCDPISEHNRLYWYRQTLGQGPEFLTYFQNEAQLEKSRLLSDRFSAERPKGSFSTLEIQRTEQGDSAMYLCASSLTGNTEAFFGQGTRLTVV.

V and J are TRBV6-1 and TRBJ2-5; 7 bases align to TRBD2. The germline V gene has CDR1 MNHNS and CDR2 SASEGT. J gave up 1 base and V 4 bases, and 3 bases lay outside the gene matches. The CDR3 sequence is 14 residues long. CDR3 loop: CASSVGGTQETQYF. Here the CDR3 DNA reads TGTGCCAGCAGTGTGGGGGGGACCCAAGAGACCCAGTACTTC.

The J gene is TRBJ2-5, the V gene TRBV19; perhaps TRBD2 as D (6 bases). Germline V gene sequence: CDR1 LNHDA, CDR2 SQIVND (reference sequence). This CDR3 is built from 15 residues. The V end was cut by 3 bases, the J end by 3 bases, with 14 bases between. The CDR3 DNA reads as TGTGCCAGTAGTATGGGCGGGGCGACAGAAGAGACCCAGTACTTC. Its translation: CASSMGGATEETQYF.

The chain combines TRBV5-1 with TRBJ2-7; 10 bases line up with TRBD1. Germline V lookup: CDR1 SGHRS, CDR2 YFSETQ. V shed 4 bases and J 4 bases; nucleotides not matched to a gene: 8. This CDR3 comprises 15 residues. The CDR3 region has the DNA TGCGCCAGCAGCGGAGGGGGACAGGGGCAATACGAGCAGTACTTC. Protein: CASSGGGQGQYEQYF.

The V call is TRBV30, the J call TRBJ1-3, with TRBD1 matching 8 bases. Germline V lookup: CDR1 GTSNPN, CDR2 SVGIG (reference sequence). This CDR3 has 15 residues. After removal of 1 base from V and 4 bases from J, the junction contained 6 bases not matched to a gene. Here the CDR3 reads CAWSAGRGPGNTIYF. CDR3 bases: TGTGCCTGGAGTGCTGGCAGGGGGCCCGGAAACACCATATATTTT.

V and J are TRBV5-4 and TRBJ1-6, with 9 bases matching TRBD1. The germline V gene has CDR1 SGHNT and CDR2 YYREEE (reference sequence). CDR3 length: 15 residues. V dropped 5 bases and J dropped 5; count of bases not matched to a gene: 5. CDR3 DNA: TGTGCCAGCAGACCGGGGACAGGGAATAATTCACCCCTCCACTTT. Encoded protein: CASRPGTGNNSPLHF.

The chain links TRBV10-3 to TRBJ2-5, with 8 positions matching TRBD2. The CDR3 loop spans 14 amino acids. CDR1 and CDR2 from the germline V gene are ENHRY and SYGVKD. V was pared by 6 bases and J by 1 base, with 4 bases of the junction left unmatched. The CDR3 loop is CAISRGGTQETQYF. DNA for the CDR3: TGTGCCATCAGCCGCGGGGGGACCCAAGAGACCCAGTACTTC.

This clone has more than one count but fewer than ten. This CDR3 reads CASGRTGGNTIYF. CDR3 coding DNA: TGTGCCAGCGGAAGGACAGGGGGAAACACCATATATTTT. This chain connects TRBV6-6 to TRBJ1-3, with TRBD1 matching over 8 bases. The CDR3 extends over 13 amino acids. Germline-derived CDR1 and CDR2 are MNHNY and SVGAGI (reference sequence). With V trimmed by 8 bases and J by 4 bases, 4 bases remained unmatched.

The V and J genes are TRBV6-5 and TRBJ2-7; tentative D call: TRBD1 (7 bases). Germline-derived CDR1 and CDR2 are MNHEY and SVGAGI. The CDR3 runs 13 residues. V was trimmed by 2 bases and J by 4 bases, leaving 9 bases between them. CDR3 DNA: TGTGCCAGCAGTTACGCAGGGGGGTACGAGCAGTACTTC. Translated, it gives CASSYAGGYEQYF.

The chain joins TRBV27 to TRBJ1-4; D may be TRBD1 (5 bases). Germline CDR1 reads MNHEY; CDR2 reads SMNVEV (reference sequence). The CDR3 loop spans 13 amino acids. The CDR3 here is CATMGGLGEKLFF. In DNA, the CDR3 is TGTGCAACCATGGGGGGGTTGGGTGAAAAACTGTTTTTT.